The next 17 T cell receptor beta chains were all read from a single sample in a study of T cell responses to AZD1222 COVID-19 vaccine. This table comes from immunoSEQ multiplex PCR, and its TCRdb copy is limited to in-frame clones, with some not included. Among about 25,000 clones listed, around 87% were seen once. Sequenced here: peripheral blood, sampled 28 days after the second AZD1222 dose. The receptors come from an adult who received the AZD1222 COVID-19 vaccine.

The J gene is TRBJ2-1, the V gene TRBV2, with 8 bases fitting TRBD1. CDR1 SNHLY and CDR2 FYNNEI come from the germline V gene. This CDR3 is built from 17 residues. Trimming took 10 bases from V and 0 from J; bases not matched to a gene: 14. CDR3 sequence: CANANRDRGFSYNEQFF. CDR3 DNA sequence: TGTGCCAACGCGAACAGAGACAGGGGCTTCTCCTACAATGAGCAGTTCTTC. Full variable domain (rest looked up from reference TRBV2 and TRBJ2-1): EPEVTQTPSHQVTQMGQEVILRCVPISNHLYFYWYRQILGQKVEFLVSFYNNEISEKSEIFDDQFSVERPDGSNFTLKIRSTKLEDSAMYFCANANRDRGFSYNEQFFGPGTRLTVL.

The CDR3 spells CAWSVSGALEQYF. The CDR3 DNA sequence: TGTGCCTGGAGTGTCTCAGGGGCGCTTGAGCAGTACTTC. The chain links TRBV30 to TRBJ2-7; possibly TRBD1 for D (6 bases). Trimming cost V 0 bases and J 7 bases, with 13 bases left between them. The germline gives CDR1 GTSNPN, CDR2 SVGIG (reference sequence). The CDR3 contains 13 residues.

This clone was counted a few times. The genes are TRBV2 and TRBJ2-5, with no clear D. Per the germline V gene, CDR1 is SNHLY and CDR2 is FYNNEI. V was trimmed by 6 bases and J by 5 bases, leaving 13 bases between them. The CDR3 totals 13 residues. CDR3 region: CASRDNGVETQYF. CDR3 sequence (DNA): TGTGCCAGCAGGGATAATGGGGTCGAGACCCAGTACTTC.

The rearrangement joins TRBV12-3 or TRBV12-4 to TRBJ2-5, with D unclear. V was clipped by 3 bases and J by 2 bases, with 7 bases between them. CDR3 length: 13 residues. The CDR3, as DNA: TGTGCCAGCAGTTTTGCGCTACAAGAGACCCAGTACTTC. Protein product: CASSFALQETQYF.

This chain connects TRBV5-1 to TRBJ2-1; D is unresolved. In germline, CDR1 is SGHRS, CDR2 YFSETQ. The V and J ends lost 0 bases and 4 bases respectively, with 11 bases between them. The CDR3 sequence is 15 residues long. The CDR3 DNA follows: TGCGCCAGCAGCTTGGACTCGGAGCCGTACAATGAGCAGTTCTTC. Translated, it gives CASSLDSEPYNEQFF.

The genes are TRBV5-4 and TRBJ2-6; 7 positions agree with TRBD1. Germline trimming cut 1 base from V and 2 bases from J; bases unmatched to any gene: 0. CDR3 size: 15 residues. Germline CDR1 and CDR2: SGHNT and YYREEE (reference sequence). CDR3 residues: CASSLTGAGANVLTF. The CDR3 DNA reads as TGTGCCAGCAGCTTGACAGGGGCTGGGGCCAACGTCCTGACTTTC.

J is TRBJ2-3 and V is TRBV10-3; TRBD2 matches at 7 bases. This CDR3 has 14 amino acids. CDR1 is ENHRY and CDR2 is SYGVKD in the germline V gene. Losses at the gene ends were 6 bases for V and 3 bases for J; bases not matched to a gene: 6. The CDR3 loop reads CAIRAGVGTDTQYF. The CDR3 DNA sequence: TGTGCCATCAGGGCGGGAGTGGGGACAGATACGCAGTATTTT.

The rearrangement links TRBV28 to TRBJ2-4; D is tentatively TRBD1 or TRBD2 (6 bases each). The length of the CDR3 is 14 residues. In germline, CDR1 is MDHEN, CDR2 SYDVKM. Trimming removed 6 bases at V and 6 bases at J, with 15 bases between. The CDR3 loop reads CASSPAGGSNIQYF. CDR3 bases: TGTGCCAGCAGCCCCGCCGGGGGCTCAAACATTCAGTACTTC.

This clone was seen only once. V gene TRBV5-1 combines with J gene TRBJ2-2, with D uncertain. V was shortened by 0 bases and J by 2 bases, with 8 bases between the two germline ends. This CDR3 comprises 15 residues. The germline gives CDR1 SGHRS, CDR2 YFSETQ. CDR3 sequence reads: CASSLDAVNTGELFF. For the CDR3, the DNA is TGCGCCAGCAGCTTGGATGCGGTTAACACCGGGGAGCTGTTTTTT.

V and J are TRBV20-1 and TRBJ2-3, with 9 bases matching TRBD2. The CDR3 is 15 amino acids. Germline CDR1 is DFQATT and CDR2 is SNEGSKA (reference sequence). Trimming took 3 bases from V and 4 from J; bases not matched to a gene: 8. The CDR3 loop reads CSASAGTSSADTQYF. CDR3 sequence (DNA): TGCAGTGCTAGTGCCGGGACTAGCTCTGCAGATACGCAGTATTTT.

V usage is TRBV12-3 or TRBV12-4 and J usage is TRBJ1-3; no firm D call. The CDR3 covers 11 residues. V lost 8 bases, J lost 7 bases, and 9 bases lay in between. The CDR3 DNA reads as TGTGCCAGCGCCCCCCGGAACACCATATATTTT. The encoded protein is CASAPRNTIYF.

The V and J genes are TRBV5-6 and TRBJ2-7, with 9 bases matching TRBD1. The germline V gene encodes CDR1 SGHDT and CDR2 YYEEEE. This CDR3 comprises 15 residues. V gave up 1 base and J gave up 6 bases; unmatched junction bases: 8. The CDR3 DNA is TGTGCCAGCAGCTTGAACCGACAGGGGGAGACCGAGCAGTACTTC. Protein sequence: CASSLNRQGETEQYF. The complete variable domain, with remaining parts taken from reference TRBV5-6 and TRBJ2-7, reads DAGVTQSPTHLIKTRGQQVTLRCSPKSGHDTVSWYQQALGQGPQFIFQYYEEEERQRGNFPDRFSGHQFPNYSSELNVNALLLGDSALYLCASSLNRQGETEQYFGPGTRLTVT.

The V gene is TRBV10-2, the J gene TRBJ2-7; D possibly corresponds to TRBD1 (6 bases). The V gene lost 4 bases and the J gene lost 7 bases, with 17 bases spanning the gap. Germline V lookup: CDR1 WSHSY, CDR2 SAAADI. This CDR3 contains 14 residues. CDR3 region: CASSANRVPGEQYF. Here the CDR3 DNA reads TGCGCCAGCAGTGCTAACAGGGTTCCTGGGGAGCAGTACTTC.

This clone is medium-sized within its sample. The V call is TRBV19, the J call TRBJ2-2; TRBD2 matches at 9 bases. This CDR3 has 14 amino acids. The ends lost 7 bases at V and 3 bases at J; junction bases unmatched: 3. CDR1 LNHDA and CDR2 SQIVND come from the germline V gene (reference sequence). In nucleotides, the CDR3 is TGTGCCAGTAAGATAGCGGGAGACACCGGGGAGCTGTTTTTT. Translated, it gives CASKIAGDTGELFF.

This clone was detected only once. The rearrangement joins TRBV28 to TRBJ1-6; 10 bases are shared with TRBD1. V shed 6 bases, J shed 10 bases, and the junction held 9 bases outside the gene matches. This CDR3 has 15 residues. The germline V gene encodes CDR1 MDHEN and CDR2 SYDVKM. The chain's CDR3 is CASRGAGTGESPLHF. CDR3 nucleotide sequence: TGTGCCAGCAGGGGGGCAGGGACAGGGGAATCACCCCTCCACTTT.

The rearrangement links TRBV2 to TRBJ2-3; D is unresolved. V gave up 4 bases and J gave up 2 bases, with 13 bases separating them. Germline assignment: CDR1 SNHLY and CDR2 FYNNEI. There are 15 residues in the CDR3. In nucleotides, the CDR3 is TGTGCCAGCAGTGTCGGGCGGAGATCCACAGATACGCAGTATTTT. It is translated as CASSVGRRSTDTQYF.

The rearrangement uses TRBV5-1 and TRBJ2-1; 7 bases are a match to TRBD2. This CDR3 spans 14 amino acids. The V gene's germline CDR1 is SGHRS and CDR2 YFSETQ. V lost 2 bases and J lost 4; bases outside the gene matches: 3. CDR3 coding DNA: TGCGCCAGCAGCTTCGCTAGCGGATACAATGAGCAGTTCTTC. Translated, it gives CASSFASGYNEQFF.